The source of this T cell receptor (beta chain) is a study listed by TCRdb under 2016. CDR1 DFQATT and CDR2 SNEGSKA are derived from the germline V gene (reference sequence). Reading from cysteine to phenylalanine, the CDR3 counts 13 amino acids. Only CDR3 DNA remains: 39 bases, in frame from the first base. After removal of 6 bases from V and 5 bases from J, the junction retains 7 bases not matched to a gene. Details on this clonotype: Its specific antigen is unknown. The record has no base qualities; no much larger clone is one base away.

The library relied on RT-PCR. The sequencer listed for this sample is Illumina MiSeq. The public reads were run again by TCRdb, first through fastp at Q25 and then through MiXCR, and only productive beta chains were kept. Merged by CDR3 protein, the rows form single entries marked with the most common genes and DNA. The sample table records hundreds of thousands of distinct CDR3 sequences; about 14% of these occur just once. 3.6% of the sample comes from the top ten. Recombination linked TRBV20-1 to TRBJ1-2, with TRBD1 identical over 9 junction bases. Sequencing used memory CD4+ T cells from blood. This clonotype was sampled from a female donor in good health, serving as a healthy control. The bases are TGCAGTGCCAACAGGGGGCTTGGGTATGGCTACACCTTC. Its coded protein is CSANRGLGYGYTF.